This TCR beta chain is from a study of identical twins. V lost 6 bases, J lost 1 base, and 10 bases lay in between. Germline assignment: CDR1 SQVTM and CDR2 ANQGSEA. The CDR3 extends over 13 amino acids. Ten or more counts support this clonotype. Its matching antigen is unknown. Study-level points and caveats: It was possible that invariant MAIT and iNKT cells partly confounded the zero-insertion analyses. Conclusions were drawn cross-sectionally by statistical analysis, without following the same donors.

TCRdb re-called the 5' RACE reads through MiXCR, storing one row per CDR3 protein. The sample yields 520,000 or so distinct CDR3 sequences, approximately 22% seen once. The data were also submitted as part of a second study, on T cells expressing NK-cell markers. As that report states: It was from sorted CD3+CD56+NKG2C+, CD3+CD56+NKG2C- and CD3+CD56-NKG2C+ T cells that TCR beta repertoires came.

This clonotype originated in a woman between 18 and 30 years old in good health. The rearrangement links TRBV29-1 to TRBJ1-5; D remains ambiguous. Sequenced sample: CD4+ T cells sorted from blood. The DNA for the CDR3 is TGCAGCGTCGGCGGAGGGAGCAATCAGCCCCAGCATTTT. This codes for CSVGGGSNQPQHF.